This TCR beta chain was obtained from a study of shared clonotypes between healthy human individuals. Assay used: immunoSEQ multiplex PCR; TCRdb lists only in-frame clones, some missing. The sample lists a few million clones, 85% to 95% seen once, with around 1.8% in the top ten. Naive CD8 cells lacked CD45RO and underwent positive selection for CCR7, leaving out terminally differentiated effector memory CD45RA+ cells. The trim removed 4 bases at V and 6 bases at J, leaving 1 base unmatched. Germline lookup yields CDR1 MDHEN and CDR2 SYDVKM. The CDR3 consists of 13 residues. This sequence originates from a man younger than 35 in good health. Some clones in this sample may be carry-over from other donors' samples. The genes are TRBV28 and TRBJ2-2; 8 bases are a match to TRBD1. The source material was naive CD8+ T cells from PBMCs. Written as DNA, the CDR3 is TGTGCCAGCAGTTCGGACAGGGCCGGGGAGCTGTTTTTT. Translation gives CASSSDRAGELFF.